This TCR beta chain originates from a study of tumor-infiltrating lymphocytes in primary liver carcinoma. This CDR3 is 15 amino acids long. The V gene's germline CDR1 is MNHEY and CDR2 SVGAGI. The ends were cut back, 7 bases at V and 3 bases at J, with 16 bases in the middle. TCR beta cDNA was reverse-transcribed from 500 to 550 ng of total RNA. The reaction used a constant-region primer and ProtoScript II reverse transcriptase. What produced the TCR beta libraries was three nested multiplex PCR rounds using slightly modified ARM-PCR. Two initial PCR rounds of roughly 10 cycles each paired TRBV1-TRBV30 forward primers with a C-beta reverse primer. Using its own MiXCR run on the multiplex PCR reads, TCRdb lists one record per CDR3 protein. The sample contains 100,000 or so distinct CDR3 sequences, around 66% of which appear only once. The tissue used was unsorted bulk material of about 19-33 mg. RNA and DNA were co-extracted from it with the AllPrep DNA/RNA mini kit. Uniformly, tumor samples exhibited a viable tumor cell fraction exceeding 75%.

The chain joins TRBV6-5 to TRBJ2-1; no firm D call. This TCR was sampled from a woman aged 55-70 years with primary liver carcinoma and hepatitis B virus infection. The sequenced material came from liver tumor tissue from sampling region 2. Noted subset: tumor region T2, inferior pole. The CDR3 region is CASIPKWIDYNEQFF. Here the CDR3 DNA reads TGTGCCAGCATTCCGAAATGGATAGACTACAATGAGCAGTTCTTC.